This is a list of T cell receptor beta chains from one sample in a study of PD-1 blockade in classical Hodgkin lymphoma. Generated by immunoSEQ multiplex PCR, the TCRdb table keeps only in-frame clones and is missing some. The sample has approximately 41,000 clones, 55% to 80% seen once; the top ten hold approximately 3%. The sequences come from peripheral blood mononuclear cells (PBMCs), collected before the fourth cycle of nivolumab. The receptors were sampled from a human donor with classical Hodgkin lymphoma. The CDR3 runs from the conserved cysteine through the conserved F or W. D genes are given only for firm matches. The listing skips clone size in some rows; elsewhere it reads once, few, many or a size class.

V: TRBV5-1; size: .; J: TRBJ2-2; D: .; DNA: TGCGCCAGCAGGGGACTGCTGAACACCGGGGAGCTGTTTTTT; CDR3: CASRGLLNTGELFF
V: TRBV21-1; size: .; J: TRBJ1-4; D: .; DNA: TGTGCCAGCAGCAAATCCAGACTGGACGGTAATGAAAAACTGTTTTTT; CDR3: CASSKSRLDGNEKLFF
V: TRBV29-1; size: .; J: TRBJ2-2; D: .; DNA: TGCAGCGTTGCGGCAGGGCCAAACACCGGGGAGCTGTTTTTT; CDR3: CSVAAGPNTGELFF
V: TRBV6-1; size: .; J: TRBJ2-3; D: .; DNA: TGTGCCAGCGGAAAGACGGATACAGATACGCAGTATTTT; CDR3: CASGKTDTDTQYF
V: TRBV2; size: .; J: TRBJ2-3; D: TRBD2; DNA: TGTGCCAGCAGTGAGACTAGCGGGAGGATCACAGATACGCAGTATTTT; CDR3: CASSETSGRITDTQYF
V: TRBV27; size: few; J: TRBJ2-7; D: TRBD2; DNA: TGTGCCAGCAGAAGGACGGGACTAGCGGATCCCTACGAGCAGTACTTC; CDR3: CASRRTGLADPYEQYF
V: TRBV28; size: .; J: TRBJ2-6; D: .; DNA: TGTGCCAGCAGTTTAGGGGGCTCTGGGGCCAACGTCCTGACTTTC; CDR3: CASSLGGSGANVLTF
V: TRBV19; size: few; J: TRBJ2-7; D: .; DNA: TGTGCCAGTTCCAGGGGGGTTATCTCATCCTACGAGCAGTACTTC; CDR3: CASSRGVISSYEQYF
V: TRBV6-5; size: .; J: TRBJ1-2; D: .; DNA: TGTGCCAGCAGTTACTCGCAGGTTGGCTATGGCTACACCTTC; CDR3: CASSYSQVGYGYTF
V: TRBV5-1; size: .; J: TRBJ1-3; D: TRBD1; DNA: TGCGCCAGCAGCTCGGACAGGACCAACTCTGGAAACACCATATATTTT; CDR3: CASSSDRTNSGNTIYF
V: TRBV27; size: .; J: TRBJ2-1; D: TRBD1; DNA: TGTGCCAGCAAACAGTGGGGTACAGGGGGCTTAGTGGATGAGCAGTTCTTC; CDR3: CASKQWGTGGLVDEQFF
V: TRBV5-1; size: few; J: TRBJ1-4; D: .; DNA: TGCGCCAGCAGCTTGCGGGGGACTTTGGGTGAAAAACTGTTTTTT; CDR3: CASSLRGTLGEKLFF
V: TRBV7-2; size: .; J: TRBJ1-1; D: .; DNA: TGTGCCAGCAGCCTACTGACAGGTCTTGAAGCTTTCTTT; CDR3: CASSLLTGLEAFF
V: TRBV5-4; size: .; J: TRBJ2-3; D: TRBD2; DNA: TGTGCCAGCAGCCAACAACTAGCGGGGGCGGATACGCAGTATTTT; CDR3: CASSQQLAGADTQYF
V: TRBV5-1; size: once; J: TRBJ2-5; D: .; DNA: TGCGCCAGCAGCTTTCTAGGGAACCAAGAGACCCAGTACTTC; CDR3: CASSFLGNQETQYF
V: TRBV6-1; size: .; J: TRBJ1-2; D: .; DNA: TGTGCCAGCAGTAGGGACGGACATAACTATGGCTACACCTTC; CDR3: CASSRDGHNYGYTF
V: TRBV30; size: .; J: TRBJ2-7; D: .; DNA: TGTGCCTGGACAAAGGCCTACGAGCAGTACTTC; CDR3: CAWTKAYEQYF
V: TRBV30; size: .; J: TRBJ1-1; D: .; DNA: TGTGCCGGAAGGGTGAACACTGAAGCTTTCTTT; CDR3: CAGRVNTEAFF
V: TRBV4-3; size: .; J: TRBJ2-3; D: TRBD1; DNA: TGCGCCAGCAGCCAAGAGGGGACAGGGTTGGATACGCAGTATTTT; CDR3: CASSQEGTGLDTQYF
V: TRBV5-8; size: medium-sized; J: TRBJ1-1; D: .; DNA: TGTGCCAGCAGCCTGGCTGAGTGGGGGAACACTGAAGCTTTCTTT; CDR3: CASSLAEWGNTEAFF
V: TRBV28; size: .; J: TRBJ1-1; D: TRBD1; DNA: TGTGCCAGCAGTCGACCACAGGGGGCTGTCACTGAAGCTTTCTTT; CDR3: CASSRPQGAVTEAFF
V: TRBV12-2; size: .; J: TRBJ2-3; D: .; DNA: TGTGCAAGTCGAATCTCTGGACTAGCGGGAGATAGTGATACGCAGTATTTT; CDR3: CASRISGLAGDSDTQYF
V: TRBV5-5; size: .; J: TRBJ2-6; D: .; DNA: TGTGCCAGCAGAAGGCAACAAACCTCTGGGGCCAACGTCCTGACTTTC; CDR3: CASRRQQTSGANVLTF
V: TRBV11-2; size: few; J: TRBJ2-5; D: TRBD1; DNA: TGTGCCAGCAGCTTAGATCTTGGGAGCGGACAGGGAGAGACCCAGTACTTC; CDR3: CASSLDLGSGQGETQYF
V: TRBV5-1; size: few; J: TRBJ2-2; D: .; DNA: TGCGCCAGCAGCTTGGCCCCGTCTACCGGGGAGCTGTTTTTT; CDR3: CASSLAPSTGELFF
V: TRBV5-4; size: .; J: TRBJ2-4; D: TRBD1; DNA: TGTGCCAGCAGCAGACGGGACAGGGTTGCCAAAAACATTCAGTACTTC; CDR3: CASSRRDRVAKNIQYF
V: TRBV5-4; size: few; J: TRBJ1-2; D: TRBD1; DNA: TGTGCCAGCACCTTGGGGACAGCTAACTATGGCTACACCTTC; CDR3: CASTLGTANYGYTF
V: TRBV6-1; size: .; J: TRBJ2-5; D: TRBD1; DNA: TGTGCCACCAGGGGGCTCCACGAGACCCAGTACTTC; CDR3: CATRGLHETQYF
V: TRBV18; size: medium-sized; J: TRBJ1-2; D: .; DNA: TGTGCCAGCTCACCAAGACAGCACTATGGCTACACCTTC; CDR3: CASSPRQHYGYTF
V: TRBV5-1; size: few; J: TRBJ2-2; D: TRBD2; DNA: TGCGCCAGCAGCCCGCTAGCGGGAGTAGGTCCCGGGGAGCTGTTTTTT; CDR3: CASSPLAGVGPGELFF
V: TRBV5-6; size: .; J: TRBJ2-5; D: .; DNA: TGTGCCAGCAGCTTGGCCCTGGACCTCCCCTGGCAAGAGACCCAGTACTTC; CDR3: CASSLALDLPWQETQYF
V: TRBV4-2; size: .; J: TRBJ2-2; D: .; DNA: TGTGCCAGCAGCCGCGACCGGGTTACACCCGGGGAGCTGTTTTTT; CDR3: CASSRDRVTPGELFF
V: TRBV7-9; size: .; J: TRBJ1-6; D: .; DNA: TGTGCCAGCAGCTTGGGGGGGAGCTCCTATAATTCACCCCTCCACTTT; CDR3: CASSLGGSSYNSPLHF
V: TRBV18; size: few; J: TRBJ1-2; D: TRBD1; DNA: TGTGCCAGCTCACCGATGACCGGGACAGGGGGCTATGGCTACACCTTC; CDR3: CASSPMTGTGGYGYTF
V: TRBV2; size: .; J: TRBJ2-7; D: .; DNA: TGTGCCAGCAGTGGGGTGTACGAGCAGTACTTC; CDR3: CASSGVYEQYF
V: TRBV30; size: .; J: TRBJ2-3; D: .; DNA: TGTGCCTGGAGCGCCCGGCTTACAGATACGCAGTATTTT; CDR3: CAWSARLTDTQYF
V: TRBV19; size: few; J: TRBJ2-7; D: .; DNA: TGTGCCAGTAGTATTGGGGGGCACTACGAGCAGTACTTC; CDR3: CASSIGGHYEQYF
V: TRBV5-1; size: .; J: TRBJ1-4; D: .; DNA: TGCGCCAGCAGCTACGGGTATCCCAATGAAAAACTGTTTTTT; CDR3: CASSYGYPNEKLFF
V: TRBV6-6; size: .; J: TRBJ1-2; D: .; DNA: TGTGCCAGCAGTTATGAACCCAACTATGGCTACACCTTC; CDR3: CASSYEPNYGYTF
V: TRBV5-3; size: .; J: TRBJ1-5; D: .; DNA: TGTGCCAGAAGCTTAGTGGTGAGGACCAACCGTAATAGCAATCAGCCCCAGCATTTT; CDR3: CARSLVVRTNRNSNQPQHF
V: TRBV5-1; size: .; J: TRBJ2-1; D: TRBD2; DNA: TGCGCCAGCAGCTCCCGGACTAGCGGGACAAATGAGCAGTTCTTC; CDR3: CASSSRTSGTNEQFF
V: TRBV28; size: .; J: TRBJ1-5; D: .; DNA: TGTGCCAGCAGTTTATCAGCCCCAGGGGGCAATCAGCCCCAGCATTTT; CDR3: CASSLSAPGGNQPQHF